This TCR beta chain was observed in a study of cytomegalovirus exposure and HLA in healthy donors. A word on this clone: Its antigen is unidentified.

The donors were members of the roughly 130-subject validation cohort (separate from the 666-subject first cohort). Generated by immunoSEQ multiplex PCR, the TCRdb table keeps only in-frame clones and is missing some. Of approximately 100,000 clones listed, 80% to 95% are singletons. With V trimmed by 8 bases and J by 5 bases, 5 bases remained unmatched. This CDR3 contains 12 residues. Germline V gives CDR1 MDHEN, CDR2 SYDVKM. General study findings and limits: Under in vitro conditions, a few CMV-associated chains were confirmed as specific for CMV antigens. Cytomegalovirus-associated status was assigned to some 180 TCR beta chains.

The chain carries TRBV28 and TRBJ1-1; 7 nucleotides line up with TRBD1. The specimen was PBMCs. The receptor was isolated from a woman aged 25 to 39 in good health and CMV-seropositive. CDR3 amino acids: CASPGRGTEAFF. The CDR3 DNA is TGTGCCAGCCCGGGCAGGGGGACTGAAGCTTTCTTT.